One sample yielded the 7 T cell receptor beta chains listed below, sequenced in a study of shared T cell receptors in the human thymus. Method: immunoSEQ multiplex PCR; TCRdb's copy keeps in-frame clones and lacks some. The sample includes about 660,000 clones, approximately 90% of them seen just once. The same specimen was also included in a second study, on human thymus T cells.

The sample consisted of thymocytes. These receptor sequences come from a boy under three years old with a congenital heart defect.

The chain couples TRBV29-1 to TRBJ2-5, with 10 bases that match TRBD2. With 3 bases clipped from V and 5 bases from J, the junction kept 9 bases outside the gene matches. CDR1 is SQVTM, CDR2 ANQGSEA, per germline. The CDR3 runs to 15 residues. CDR3: CSVEGLAGVAETQYF. The CDR3 nucleotides are TGCAGCGTTGAGGGGCTAGCGGGAGTAGCTGAGACCCAGTACTTC.

The V and J genes are TRBV6-5 and TRBJ2-1; unclear D gene. Between the trimmed V and J ends, which lost 5 bases and 12 bases, there was a span of 11 bases. CDR3 length equals 11 residues. From germline, CDR1 is MNHEY and CDR2 SVGAGI. The DNA for the CDR3 is TGTGCCAGCAGTGATAGAGCCCGGCAGTTCTTC. Its protein product is CASSDRARQFF.

The chain recombines TRBV6-1 with TRBJ2-5; 10 bases match TRBD2. Germline V gives CDR1 MNHNS, CDR2 SASEGT. The V segment lost 8 bases and the J segment 7 bases; nucleotides outside the gene matches: 13. CDR3 length equals 15 residues. CDR3 in DNA: TGTGCCAGCGGCCCGGGACTAGCGATCTCGTCGACCCAGTACTTC. Protein sequence: CASGPGLAISSTQYF.

This rearrangement joins TRBV30 to TRBJ2-5, with D unresolved. TRBJ2-7 explains the end of the DNA better; the J call may be wrong. The germline CDR1 and CDR2 sequences are GTSNPN and SVGIG (reference sequence). This CDR3 spans 13 amino acids. The CDR3 nucleotides read TGTGCCTGGAGCGGTCCGGCGGCCTACGAGCAGTACTTC. It codes for CAWSGPAAYEQYF.

This clone was seen a single time. The rearrangement links TRBV18 to TRBJ2-7; 9 nucleotides line up with TRBD1. The CDR3 runs to 16 residues. Germline V gene data show CDR1 as KGHSH and CDR2 as LQKENI. J was trimmed by 2 bases and V by 0 bases; bases with no gene match: 5. The CDR3 here is CASSPPGQGPTYEQYF. The CDR3 DNA follows: TGTGCCAGCTCACCACCGGGACAGGGCCCTACCTACGAGCAGTACTTC.

V gene TRBV9 combines with J gene TRBJ1-2, with D unresolved. CDR1 and CDR2 (germline): SGDLS, YYNGEE. Trimming took off 4 bases at V and 0 bases at J, with 7 bases between the two ends. This CDR3 region has 13 residues. Here the CDR3 reads CASSPGANYGYTF. In DNA, the CDR3 is TGTGCCAGCAGCCCCGGAGCTAACTATGGCTACACCTTC.

CDR3 sequence (DNA): TGTGCCAGCAGAAACTCTTACGAGCAGTACTTC. Amino acid sequence: CASRNSYEQYF. This sequence joins TRBV7-9 and TRBJ2-7, with unresolved D. The CDR3 totals 11 residues. Trimming pared 6 bases from V and 4 bases from J, leaving 7 bases between. Looked up from germline, CDR1 is SEHNR and CDR2 is FQNEAQ (reference sequence).